A selection of T cell receptor beta chains follows, all from one sample in a study of a mutant IDH1 vaccine in newly diagnosed glioma. Sequencing used immunoSEQ multiplex PCR; TCRdb keeps in-frame clones, though not all of them. The table records tens of thousands of clones, 82% of them present only once. These receptors are not linked to any known antigen. The sample in question was PBMCs, obtained from a glioma patient whose treatment included an IDH1 peptide vaccine. These TCRs come from a man in his forties with glioma. Some clones in this sample may be carry-over from other donors' samples. The CDR3 runs from the conserved cysteine through the conserved F or W. The D gene is left open where the match is weak. Size tells how often a clone was seen (once, few, many) or the class of an expanded clone, and some rows leave it out.

size: NA; V: TRBV5-4; J: TRBJ2-7; D: NA; DNA: TGTGCCAGCAGCTTCCCCGGGGCAGCCTCCTACGAGCAGTACTTC; CDR3: CASSFPGAASYEQYF
size: NA; V: TRBV10-2; J: TRBJ2-2; D: TRBD2; DNA: TGCGCCGGGCCCTTAGCGGGGGGGCCGTTCCCCGGGGAGCTGTTTTTT; CDR3: CAGPLAGGPFPGELFF
size: NA; V: TRBV5-6; J: TRBJ1-2; D: NA; DNA: TGTGCCAGCAGCGGAGGGCTAACAGGAGTATATACTAACTATGGCTACACCTTC; CDR3: CASSGGLTGVYTNYGYTF
size: NA; V: TRBV6-1; J: TRBJ1-3; D: NA; DNA: TGTGCCAGCAGTGAGGGGGTACGAAACACCATATATTTT; CDR3: CASSEGVRNTIYF
size: NA; V: TRBV27; J: TRBJ2-1; D: TRBD2; DNA: TGTGCCAGCAGCTCCCTTGGAGTGGCGGGGGGTACCTTTGAGCAGTTCTTC; CDR3: CASSSLGVAGGTFEQFF
size: NA; V: TRBV5-6; J: TRBJ1-5; D: TRBD1; DNA: TGTGCCAGCAGTTATACCGGGACAGGGAATCAGCCCCAGCATTTT; CDR3: CASSYTGTGNQPQHF
size: NA; V: TRBV7-8; J: TRBJ1-5; D: NA; DNA: TGTGCCAGCAGCGGGCCGGGACCGCACAATCAGCCCCAGCATTTT; CDR3: CASSGPGPHNQPQHF
size: NA; V: TRBV5-1; J: TRBJ2-3; D: NA; DNA: TGCGCCAGCAGCTTGGAAGGCAGAAAAGGCACAGATACGCAGTATTTT; CDR3: CASSLEGRKGTDTQYF
size: NA; V: TRBV2; J: TRBJ1-1; D: NA; DNA: TGTGCCAGCAGTGAACAGACAAGGCGGAACACTGAAGCTTTCTTT; CDR3: CASSEQTRRNTEAFF
size: few; V: TRBV10-3; J: TRBJ2-1; D: TRBD2; DNA: TGTGCCATTAGCGGGGTCTCCTACAATGAGCAGTTCTTC; CDR3: CAISGVSYNEQFF
size: NA; V: TRBV29-1; J: TRBJ1-1; D: NA; DNA: TGCAGCGTGAATAACGGTGAGGGCACTGAAGCTTTCTTT; CDR3: CSVNNGEGTEAFF
size: NA; V: TRBV6-5; J: TRBJ1-1; D: NA; DNA: TGTGCCAGCAGTCGAATAGGGGATGGGAACACTGAAGCTTTCTTT; CDR3: CASSRIGDGNTEAFF
size: NA; V: TRBV5-4; J: TRBJ1-2; D: TRBD1; DNA: TGTGCCAGCAGCTTACAGGGGTTTGAGGATGGCTACACCTTC; CDR3: CASSLQGFEDGYTF
size: NA; V: TRBV7-2; J: TRBJ2-1; D: TRBD2; DNA: TGTGCCAGCAGCACAGAGCTAGCGGGGGGCGCCGGTAATGAGCAGTTCTTC; CDR3: CASSTELAGGAGNEQFF
size: NA; V: TRBV9; J: TRBJ1-2; D: NA; DNA: TGTGCCAGCAGCTCAGGAGGAAACTATGGCTACACCTTC; CDR3: CASSSGGNYGYTF
size: NA; V: TRBV7-8; J: TRBJ1-1; D: NA; DNA: TGTGCCAGCAGCTGGGGCCCGGGGGGGGGCACTGAAGCTTTCTTT; CDR3: CASSWGPGGGTEAFF
size: NA; V: TRBV7-2; J: TRBJ2-2; D: TRBD2; DNA: TGTGCCAGCAGCTGGCGGGGGGCGATCACCGGGGAGCTGTTTTTT; CDR3: CASSWRGAITGELFF
size: NA; V: TRBV30; J: TRBJ1-5; D: NA; DNA: TGTGCCTGGAGTGTAACGCGGAACGAACAGCCCCAGCATTTT; CDR3: CAWSVTRNEQPQHF
size: NA; V: TRBV5-1; J: TRBJ2-7; D: TRBD1; DNA: TGCGCCAGCAGCCTAAGGGACAGTCGCTACGAGCAGTACTTC; CDR3: CASSLRDSRYEQYF
size: NA; V: TRBV25-1; J: TRBJ2-5; D: TRBD1; DNA: TGTGCCAGCAGTGAGCCTGGACAGGGGCCGACCCAGTACTTC; CDR3: CASSEPGQGPTQYF